A selection of T cell receptor beta chains follows, all from one sample in a study of siplizumab effects on memory and regulatory T cells. Clones were sequenced by immunoSEQ multiplex PCR, and TCRdb holds only the in-frame ones, with some missing. The sample consists of tens of thousands of clones, roughly 80% of them appearing once. Sequenced: memory CD4+ T cells sorted from blood. These receptor sequences come from a human donor in good health. Both conserved end residues are part of each CDR3. A D gene is named only where the DNA matches it firmly. Rows give clone size only sometimes, using once, few, many, or a class for an expanded clone.

D gene | clone size | J gene | V gene | CDR3 DNA | CDR3 protein
. | . | TRBJ2-5 | TRBV5-1 | TGCGCCAGCAGTCGATGGGGGGCAGAGACCCAGTACTTC | CASSRWGAETQYF
. | . | TRBJ1-2 | TRBV18 | TGTGCCAGCTCACCAATCCGCACTCGGGGAGGGGACCTCTATGGCTACACCTTC | CASSPIRTRGGDLYGYTF
TRBD1 | . | TRBJ2-7 | TRBV7-9 | TGTGCCAGCAGCTTAGAATCTCTTGGGACAGTGAACACCTACGAGCAGTACTTC | CASSLESLGTVNTYEQYF
TRBD2 | . | TRBJ2-1 | TRBV4-1 | TGCGCCAGCAGCCGTTTGTCCCCGGGGGGCAATGAGCAGTTCTTC | CASSRLSPGGNEQFF
. | . | TRBJ2-2 | TRBV30 | TGTGCCTGGAAGCTTGCCGGGGAGCTGTTTTTT | CAWKLAGELFF
. | . | TRBJ2-5 | TRBV7-2 | TGTGCCAGCACCCTTGGGCCTAAAGAGACCCAGTACTTC | CASTLGPKETQYF
TRBD2 | . | TRBJ2-7 | TRBV27 | TGTGCCAGCAGACTAGCGGGAGGCCCAGGCGAGCAGTACTTC | CASRLAGGPGEQYF
. | . | TRBJ1-2 | TRBV5-1 | TGCGCCAGCAGTCAGGGCATCACCTTTAGCTATGGCTACACCTTC | CASSQGITFSYGYTF
. | . | TRBJ2-3 | TRBV5-1 | TGCGCCAGCAGCTTGGCACAGGGACCCGATACGCAGTATTTT | CASSLAQGPDTQYF
TRBD1 | once | TRBJ1-5 | TRBV6-5 | TGTGCCAGCAGCGAGACAGGGGCTACCAATCAGCCCCAGCATTTT | CASSETGATNQPQHF
TRBD2 | . | TRBJ2-3 | TRBV14 | TGTGCCAGCAGCCAGCTAGCGGGGGGCGCCACAGATACGCAGTATTTT | CASSQLAGGATDTQYF
. | . | TRBJ2-3 | TRBV2 | TGTGCCAGCAGTGCGGGACCACATAGCACAGATACGCAGTATTTT | CASSAGPHSTDTQYF
. | . | TRBJ1-4 | TRBV5-1 | TGCGCCAGCAGCTTGTTGCCTAATGAAAAACTGTTTTTT | CASSLLPNEKLFF
. | . | TRBJ2-2 | TRBV4-2 | TGTGCCAGCAGCCAAGATACGGGTGGGGGCTCCCGCACCGGGGAGCTGTTTTTT | CASSQDTGGGSRTGELFF
. | . | TRBJ2-3 | TRBV4-1 | TGCGCCAGCAGCCAACCCATTCGTGATACGCAGTATTTT | CASSQPIRDTQYF
TRBD1 | . | TRBJ1-2 | TRBV5-1 | TGCGCCAGCAGCCCGCCGGGACAGGTGACGAATGGCTACACCTTC | CASSPPGQVTNGYTF
. | once | TRBJ2-7 | TRBV5-1 | TGCGCCAGCAGCTCCGCTTCGTACGAGCAGTACTTC | CASSSASYEQYF
. | . | TRBJ1-1 | TRBV2 | TGTGCCAGCAGGATCACAGTGGGCACTGAAGCTTTCTTT | CASRITVGTEAFF
. | few | TRBJ2-6 | TRBV28 | TGTGCCAGCAGCCCAAACCAGGGGGCCAACGTCCTGACTTTC | CASSPNQGANVLTF
TRBD1 | . | TRBJ1-6 | TRBV6-1 | TGTGCCAGCAGCCCGGGACAGAATAATTCACCCCTCCACTTT | CASSPGQNNSPLHF
TRBD2 | once | TRBJ2-5 | TRBV7-9 | TGTGCCAGCAGCCCGGGGACTAGCGGGAGTGTCGAGGAGACCCAGTACTTC | CASSPGTSGSVEETQYF
TRBD2 | . | TRBJ2-5 | TRBV30 | TGTGCCTGGAGTGTAATGGGACTAGCGGGAGCGCTCCAAGAGACCCAGTACTTC | CAWSVMGLAGALQETQYF
. | . | TRBJ1-1 | TRBV5-4 | TGTGCCAGCAGCTCTAGAGTGGGGGTGGGCACTGAAGCTTTCTTT | CASSSRVGVGTEAFF
TRBD1 | once | TRBJ1-5 | TRBV2 | TGTGCCAGCAGTGAACAGGGGGTAAGCAATCAGCCCCAGCATTTT | CASSEQGVSNQPQHF
TRBD1 | . | TRBJ2-6 | TRBV27 | TGTGCCAGCAGTCCGCCGGGACAGGGTACATCTGGGGCCAACGTCCTGACTTTC | CASSPPGQGTSGANVLTF
. | . | TRBJ1-5 | TRBV2 | TGTGCCAGCAGATCAATCGCACCGGGGCAGGGAGAACAGCCCCAGCATTTT | CASRSIAPGQGEQPQHF
. | . | TRBJ1-5 | TRBV7-2 | TGTGCCAGCAGCTTCCCCCCCAATCAGCCCCAGCATTTT | CASSFPPNQPQHF
TRBD2 | few | TRBJ2-2 | TRBV2 | TGTGCCAGCAGTGGGGGTAGCGGGAGGGCCGGCGGGGAGCTGTTTTTT | CASSGGSGRAGGELFF
. | . | TRBJ2-3 | TRBV5-1 | TGCGCCAGCAGCTTGGATTCCACAGATACGCAGTATTTT | CASSLDSTDTQYF
. | once | TRBJ2-7 | TRBV18 | TGTGCCAGCTCCGCCTGGACAGCCTACGAGCAGTACTTC | CASSAWTAYEQYF
TRBD2 | . | TRBJ2-7 | TRBV7-2 | TGTGCCAGCAGCTTAGTGGGGACTAGCGGGAGCCGAGGGGAGCAGTACTTC | CASSLVGTSGSRGEQYF
. | . | TRBJ2-1 | TRBV9 | TGTGCCAGCAGCGCCGACGGAGGGGGGTACAATGAGCAGTTCTTC | CASSADGGGYNEQFF
TRBD1 | . | TRBJ1-5 | TRBV7-2 | TGTGCCAGCAGCCGACAGGGCCATCAGCCCCAGCATTTT | CASSRQGHQPQHF
. | . | TRBJ2-5 | TRBV11-3 | TGTGCCAGCAGCCCCGGGCCTCAAGAGACCCAGTACTTC | CASSPGPQETQYF
. | . | TRBJ1-1 | TRBV7-9 | TGTGCCAGCAGCTCCCGCGGACGGATGAACACTGAAGCTTTCTTT | CASSSRGRMNTEAFF